This T cell receptor (beta chain) stems from a study of blood T cell repertoires in COVID-19. Here immunoSEQ multiplex PCR was the method, and the copy in TCRdb shows in-frame clones only, minus some. The sample lists around 320,000 clones; roughly 91% were seen once. This receptor was identified in a woman aged 25 to 45 with COVID-19, enrolled during active disease. The specimen was peripheral blood.

CDR3 sequence: CASSERFAGGSTEAFF. CDR3 bases: TGCGCCAGCAGTGAACGGTTCGCAGGGGGCAGCACTGAAGCTTTCTTT. V and J are TRBV10-1 and TRBJ1-1, with 8 bases that match TRBD1. The length of the CDR3 is 16 residues. CDR1 is WNHNN and CDR2 is SYGVQD in the germline V gene (reference sequence). The V segment lost 3 bases and the J segment 4 bases; nucleotides outside the gene matches: 10.